This TCR beta chain emerged from a study of blood T cell repertoires in COVID-19. For the study at large: Acute and convalescent COVID-19 samples came from the United States, Italy and Spain. T cells, B-cell-depleted T cells, or PBMCs supplied cDNA or gDNA.

Profiled with immunoSEQ multiplex PCR; TCRdb holds only in-frame clones, not every one. The data hold roughly 150,000 clones, with around four fifths observed a single time. Germline-derived CDR1 and CDR2 are SGHRS and YFSETQ. This CDR3 is built from 14 residues. V was pared by 0 bases and J by 3 bases, with 9 bases between. The study drew participants aged roughly 18 to 95 years from about two dozen US areas. Self-reported history from a screening survey and questionnaire set each donor's cohort. V gene TRBV5-1 combines with J gene TRBJ1-1; no definite D call. The sample was PBMCs or T cells enriched from blood (not recorded which). The receptor was isolated from a man aged 65 to 85 who had been exposed to COVID-19. As DNA, the CDR3 is TGCGCCAGCAGCTTGGACGCGCGGGACACTGAAGCTTTCTTT. It codes for CASSLDARDTEAFF.